Presented here are 25 T cell receptor beta chains from one specimen sequenced in a study of shared T cell receptors in the human thymus. Clones were sequenced by immunoSEQ multiplex PCR, and TCRdb holds only the in-frame ones, with some missing. The data hold some 400,000 clones, with over 90% observed a single time. Specimen: thymocytes. All receptors come from a human donor.

The rearrangement uses TRBV12-5 and TRBJ2-1, with 7 bases lining up with TRBD2. Germline V gene data show CDR1 as LGHNT and CDR2 as FRNRAP. This CDR3 is built from 18 residues. J gave up 8 bases and V 0 bases, and 16 bases lay outside the gene matches. The CDR3 DNA sequence: TGTGCTAGTGGTTTGGTGCCTAAGCGGGAAGGTATGGGTGATGAGCAGTTCTTC. It codes for CASGLVPKREGMGDEQFF.

The chain recombines TRBV4-3 with TRBJ2-5; the match to TRBD2 covers 9 bases. The junction had 9 bases not matched to a gene; V was cut back by 1 base and J by 3 bases. There are 17 residues in the CDR3. The germline gives CDR1 LGHNA, CDR2 YSLEER. The chain's CDR3 is CASSQGVLAGKEETQYF. The CDR3 DNA follows: TGCGCCAGCAGCCAAGGGGTCCTAGCGGGAAAAGAAGAGACCCAGTACTTC.

This chain links TRBV27 with TRBJ1-1; D ambiguous. Germline CDR1 MNHEY, CDR2 SMNVEV (reference sequence). The germline V and J ends were trimmed by 5 bases and 4 bases, with 14 bases remaining between them. The CDR3 is 14 residues long. The CDR3 nucleotides read TGTGCCAGCAGTCCCCGGGTTTCAGGCACTGAAGCTTTCTTT. Translated: CASSPRVSGTEAFF.

The genes are TRBV28 and TRBJ1-4; tentative D call: TRBD1 (6 bases). This CDR3 has 18 amino acids. The germline V gene has CDR1 MDHEN and CDR2 SYDVKM. V was pared by 4 bases and J by 0 bases, with 18 bases between. In nucleotides, the CDR3 is TGTGCCAGCAGTTCACGAGGGGGGCTATCCTCAACTAATGAAAAACTGTTTTTT. It translates to CASSSRGGLSSTNEKLFF.

J is TRBJ1-1 and V is TRBV19, with D perhaps matching TRBD1 (5 bases). CDR1 is LNHDA, CDR2 SQIVND, per germline (reference sequence). This CDR3 has 11 residues. Trimming took off 11 bases at V and 8 bases at J, with 15 bases between the two ends. CDR3 DNA sequence: TGTGCCTGTCAGAGGGGTCGAGAAGCTTTCTTT. Its protein is CACQRGREAFF.

V is TRBV28 and J is TRBJ1-1; D might be TRBD1 (5 bases). V lost 4 bases to trimming and J lost 4 bases, with 25 bases between them. The length of the CDR3 is 18 residues. The germline V gene has CDR1 MDHEN and CDR2 SYDVKM. As DNA, the CDR3 is TGTGCCAGCAGTTACGGAGACTCGGCAGGGCGAGTAGTCACTGAAGCTTTCTTT. As protein: CASSYGDSAGRVVTEAFF.

This clone has just one count. The chain has TRBV27 and TRBJ1-1, with 7 bases fitting TRBD1. Trimming took 7 bases from V and 0 from J; bases not matched to a gene: 5. The germline V gene has CDR1 MNHEY and CDR2 SMNVEV (reference sequence). This CDR3 has 14 amino acids. The CDR3 loop is CASIGDRVNTEAFF. For the CDR3, the DNA is TGTGCCAGCATTGGTGACAGGGTGAACACTGAAGCTTTCTTT.

The gene calls are TRBV4-1 and TRBJ1-2; maybe TRBD1 (6 bases). Trimming took off 4 bases at V and 0 bases at J, with 9 bases between the two ends. CDR1 is MGHRA, CDR2 YSYEKL, per germline. CDR3 length: 14 residues. The CDR3 spells CASSRQDANYGYTF. The CDR3 coding sequence is TGCGCCAGCAGCCGACAGGACGCTAACTATGGCTACACCTTC.

V usage is TRBV4-1 and J usage is TRBJ1-5, with D possibly matching TRBD1 (5 bases). This CDR3 has 16 residues. Looked up from germline, CDR1 is MGHRA and CDR2 is YSYEKL. The V end was cut by 4 bases, the J end by 2 bases, with 15 bases between. CDR3 sequence reads: CASSRGRAGGNQPQHF. For the CDR3, the DNA is TGCGCCAGCAGCCGGGGCAGGGCTGGGGGCAATCAGCCCCAGCATTTT.

The chain combines TRBV6-5 with TRBJ2-5, with 8 bases that match TRBD2. Per germline, CDR1 MNHEY and CDR2 SVGAGI. The CDR3 spans 14 residues. J was trimmed by 3 bases and V by 5 bases; bases with no gene match: 5. CDR3 sequence: CASSPRGGKETQYF. CDR3 DNA: TGTGCCAGCAGTCCACGGGGGGGTAAAGAGACCCAGTACTTC.

CDR3 bases: TGTGCCAGTAGTACCCGGACAGTCCCCTACGAGCAGTACTTC. Amino acid sequence: CASSTRTVPYEQYF. The chain has TRBV19 and TRBJ2-7, with a possible D match to TRBD1 (6 bases). V gave up 4 bases and J gave up 2 bases, with 12 bases separating them. CDR3 size: 14 residues. The germline gives CDR1 LNHDA, CDR2 SQIVND (reference sequence).

The chain couples TRBV7-2 to TRBJ2-7; 8 positions agree with TRBD1. CDR3 size: 15 residues. The V gene's germline CDR1 is SGHTA and CDR2 FQGNSA. The V and J ends lost 5 bases and 2 bases, in that order; junction bases with no gene match: 8. The CDR3 loop reads CASSLDRGHTYEQYF. The CDR3 region has the DNA TGTGCCAGCAGCCTAGACAGGGGACATACCTACGAGCAGTACTTC.

The CDR3 bases are TGTGCCAGCACACCGGGGGAGCGGAAGGACTATCGCACAGATACGCAGTATTTT. Protein: CASTPGERKDYRTDTQYF. The chain uses TRBV7-6 and TRBJ2-3; D possibly corresponds to TRBD2 (6 bases). The germline CDR1 and CDR2 sequences are SGHVS and FNYEAQ. The CDR3 runs to 18 residues. Trimming took 7 bases from V and 1 from J, leaving 24 bases between them.

The chain is built from TRBV10-3 and TRBJ1-5; D is undetermined. Germline-derived CDR1 and CDR2 are ENHRY and SYGVKD. The CDR3 totals 14 residues. V shed 5 bases and J shed 0 bases, with 8 bases lying between them. The CDR3 is CAISPDPSNQPQHF. The CDR3 bases are TGTGCCATCAGTCCGGACCCTAGCAATCAGCCCCAGCATTTT.

The J gene is TRBJ1-4, the V gene TRBV25-1; D may be TRBD1 (5 bases). CDR3 size: 17 residues. Germline assignment: CDR1 MGHDK and CDR2 SYGVNS. Trimming pared 4 bases from V and 0 bases from J, leaving 15 bases between. CDR3 loop: CASSGYETAATNEKLFF. The CDR3 DNA reads as TGTGCCAGCAGTGGTTACGAGACAGCTGCAACTAATGAAAAACTGTTTTTT.

The chain is built from TRBV5-6 and TRBJ2-3, with D perhaps matching TRBD2 (7 bases). This CDR3 spans 16 amino acids. V was trimmed by 4 bases and J by 3 bases, leaving 18 bases between them. Germline V gene data show CDR1 as SGHDT and CDR2 as YYEEEE. The CDR3 DNA follows: TGTGCCAGCAGCACATGGGGGGCCGGGGGGACAGATACGCAGTATTTT. This encodes CASSTWGAGGTDTQYF. The full variable domain, rest sourced from reference TRBV5-6 and TRBJ2-3, is DAGVTQSPTHLIKTRGQQVTLRCSPKSGHDTVSWYQQALGQGPQFIFQYYEEEERQRGNFPDRFSGHQFPNYSSELNVNALLLGDSALYLCASSTWGAGGTDTQYFGPGTRLTVL.

The V gene is TRBV2, the J gene TRBJ2-3; 9 bases fit TRBD2. Germline values: CDR1 SNHLY, CDR2 FYNNEI. The CDR3 covers 17 residues. Trimming removed 5 bases from V and 0 bases from J; junction bases left unmatched: 9. The CDR3 region has the DNA TGTGCCAGCAGTTTAGACACTAGCGGGCTTAGCACAGATACGCAGTATTTT. Protein product: CASSLDTSGLSTDTQYF.

CDR3 amino acids: CASSLPGEYGYTF. CDR3 nucleotide sequence: TGTGCCAGCAGTTTACCCGGGGAGTATGGCTACACCTTC. This chain connects TRBV28 to TRBJ1-2, with unresolved D. Trimming shortened V by 2 bases and J by 5 bases, and 9 bases separated the two germline ends. Germline V CDR1 and CDR2: MDHEN, SYDVKM. This CDR3 spans 13 amino acids.

The V and J genes are TRBV29-1 and TRBJ1-6, with D perhaps TRBD1 (6 bases). The CDR3 length is 13 residues. V dropped 4 bases and J dropped 6 bases, with 10 bases sitting between them. Germline V gene lookup returns CDR1 SQVTM and CDR2 ANQGSEA. The CDR3 region is CSVGGGSNSPLHF. CDR3 DNA sequence: TGCAGCGTTGGCGGGGGCTCTAATTCACCCCTCCACTTT.

The gene calls are TRBV27 and TRBJ2-1; D gene ambiguous. This CDR3 region has 14 residues. V was trimmed by 5 bases and J by 3 bases, leaving 11 bases between them. Per the germline V gene, CDR1 is MNHEY and CDR2 is SMNVEV (reference sequence). The CDR3 reads CASSAARLYNEQFF. The CDR3 bases are TGTGCCAGCAGTGCAGCCCGACTCTACAATGAGCAGTTCTTC.

This chain joins TRBV4-2 and TRBJ2-3; 11 nucleotides align to TRBD2. The CDR3 has 17 residues. The J segment lost 5 bases and the V segment lost 1 base, leaving 8 bases of the junction unmatched. Germline V gene lookup returns CDR1 LGHNA and CDR2 YNFKEQ. The CDR3 region has the DNA TGTGCCAGCAGCCAAGTGGGACTAGCGGATGGGGAAGATACGCAGTATTTT. Its protein is CASSQVGLADGEDTQYF.

This chain connects TRBV28 to TRBJ1-5, with D possibly matching TRBD1 (6 bases). The ends were cut back, 6 bases at V and 4 bases at J, with 13 bases in the middle. There are 14 residues in the CDR3. The V gene's germline CDR1 is MDHEN and CDR2 SYDVKM. The CDR3 is CASRPLGTNQPQHF. Written as DNA, the CDR3 is TGTGCCAGCAGACCCTTGGGGACAAATCAGCCCCAGCATTTT.

The chain couples TRBV5-1 to TRBJ1-2, with TRBD1 matching 10 bases. The V and J ends lost 2 bases and 3 bases, in that order; junction bases with no gene match: 7. The CDR3 loop spans 16 amino acids. Per the germline V gene, CDR1 is SGHRS and CDR2 is YFSETQ. The CDR3, as DNA: TGCGCCAGCAGCTTAAATTCCGGGACAGGGGACTATGGCTACACCTTC. It translates to CASSLNSGTGDYGYTF.

V gene TRBV29-1 combines with J gene TRBJ2-1, with D possibly being TRBD2 (6 bases). Germline CDR1 is SQVTM and CDR2 is ANQGSEA. The CDR3 extends over 12 amino acids. The germline V and J ends were trimmed by 8 bases and 8 bases, with 16 bases remaining between them. This chain's CDR3 is CSPGEGGDEQFF. CDR3 coding DNA: TGCAGCCCCGGAGAGGGAGGCGATGAGCAGTTCTTC.

The gene calls are TRBV19 and TRBJ2-1, with D possibly being TRBD2 (6 bases). Per germline, CDR1 LNHDA and CDR2 SQIVND (reference sequence). This CDR3 has 17 amino acids. The V end lost 1 base, the J end lost 6 bases, and 19 bases lay between the germline ends. CDR3 amino acids: CASSIGVSGPLINEQFF. CDR3 nucleotides: TGTGCCAGTAGTATAGGAGTTAGCGGCCCTTTAATCAATGAGCAGTTCTTC.